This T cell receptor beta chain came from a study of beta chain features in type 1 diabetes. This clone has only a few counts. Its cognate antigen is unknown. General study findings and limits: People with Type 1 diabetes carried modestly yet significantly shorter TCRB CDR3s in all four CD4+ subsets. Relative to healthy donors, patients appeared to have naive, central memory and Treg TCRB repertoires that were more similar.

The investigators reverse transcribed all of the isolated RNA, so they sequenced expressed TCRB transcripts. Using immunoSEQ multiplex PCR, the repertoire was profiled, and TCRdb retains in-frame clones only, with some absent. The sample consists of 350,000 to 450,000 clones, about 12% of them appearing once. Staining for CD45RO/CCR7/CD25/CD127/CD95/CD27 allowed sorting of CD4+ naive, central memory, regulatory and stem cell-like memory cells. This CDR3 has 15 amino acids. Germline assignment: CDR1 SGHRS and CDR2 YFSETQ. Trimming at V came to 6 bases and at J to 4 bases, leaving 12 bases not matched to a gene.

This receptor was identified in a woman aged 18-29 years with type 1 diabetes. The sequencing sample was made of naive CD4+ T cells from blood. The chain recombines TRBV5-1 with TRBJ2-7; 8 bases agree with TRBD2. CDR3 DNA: TGCGCCAGCAAAGCGGGACTAGGCGAGAAATACGAGCAGTACTTC. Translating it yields CASKAGLGEKYEQYF.